The source of this TCR beta chain is a study of blood T cells in healthy people across ages. On the study more broadly: The capture of about one barcoded beta molecule per two T cells was achieved by template switching.

General study points: TCR beta diversity correlated strongly with naive T cell percentage.

On this clonotype: No antigen is known for it.

Next came a second PCR, run for about 7 to 12 cycles, which used a sample-barcoded 5' primer along with a J-beta primer mix. A 12-random-nucleotide template-switch adaptor tagged each cDNA molecule. Each CDR3 protein gets one entry after TCRdb re-called the 5' RACE reads with MiXCR. The table has some 730,000 distinct CDR3 sequences, 22% seen once. The CDR3 is 17 amino acids. V lost 4 bases and J lost 9; bases outside the gene matches: 13. Germline-derived CDR1 and CDR2 are SGHTA and FQGNSA. Each sample had at least 6 million PBMCs isolated. The origin of this receptor is a man between 65 and 85 years old in good health. The chain recombines TRBV7-2 with TRBJ2-1, with TRBD2 matching over 12 bases. Sequenced: blood. CDR3 in amino acids: CASSSIALAGGRVEQFF. The CDR3 DNA sequence: TGTGCCAGCAGCTCCATAGCCCTAGCGGGAGGGAGGGTTGAGCAGTTCTTC.